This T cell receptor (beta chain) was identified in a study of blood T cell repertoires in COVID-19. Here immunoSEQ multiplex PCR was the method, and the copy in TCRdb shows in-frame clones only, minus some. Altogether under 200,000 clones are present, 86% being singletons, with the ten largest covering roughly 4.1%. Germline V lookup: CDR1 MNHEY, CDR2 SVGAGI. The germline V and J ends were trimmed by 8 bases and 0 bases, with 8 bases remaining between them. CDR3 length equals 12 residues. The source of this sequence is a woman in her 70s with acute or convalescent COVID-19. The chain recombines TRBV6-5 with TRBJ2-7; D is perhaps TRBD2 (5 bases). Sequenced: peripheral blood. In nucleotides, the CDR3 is TGTGCCAGCGCGGGCAGCTCCTACGAGCAGTACTTC. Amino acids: CASAGSSYEQYF.